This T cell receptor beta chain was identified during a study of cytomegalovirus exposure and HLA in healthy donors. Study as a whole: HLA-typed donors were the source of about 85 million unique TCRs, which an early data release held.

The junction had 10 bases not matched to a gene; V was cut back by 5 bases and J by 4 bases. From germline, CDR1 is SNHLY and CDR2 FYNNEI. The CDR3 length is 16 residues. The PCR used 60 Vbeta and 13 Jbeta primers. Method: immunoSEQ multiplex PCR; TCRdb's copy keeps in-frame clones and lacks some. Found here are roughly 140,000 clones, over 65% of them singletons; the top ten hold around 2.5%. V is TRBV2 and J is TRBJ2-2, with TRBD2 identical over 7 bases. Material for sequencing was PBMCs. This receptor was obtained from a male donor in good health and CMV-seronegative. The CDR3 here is CASSTGVLATTGELFF. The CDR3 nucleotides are TGTGCCAGCAGTACCGGGGTACTAGCGACCACCGGGGAGCTGTTTTTT.